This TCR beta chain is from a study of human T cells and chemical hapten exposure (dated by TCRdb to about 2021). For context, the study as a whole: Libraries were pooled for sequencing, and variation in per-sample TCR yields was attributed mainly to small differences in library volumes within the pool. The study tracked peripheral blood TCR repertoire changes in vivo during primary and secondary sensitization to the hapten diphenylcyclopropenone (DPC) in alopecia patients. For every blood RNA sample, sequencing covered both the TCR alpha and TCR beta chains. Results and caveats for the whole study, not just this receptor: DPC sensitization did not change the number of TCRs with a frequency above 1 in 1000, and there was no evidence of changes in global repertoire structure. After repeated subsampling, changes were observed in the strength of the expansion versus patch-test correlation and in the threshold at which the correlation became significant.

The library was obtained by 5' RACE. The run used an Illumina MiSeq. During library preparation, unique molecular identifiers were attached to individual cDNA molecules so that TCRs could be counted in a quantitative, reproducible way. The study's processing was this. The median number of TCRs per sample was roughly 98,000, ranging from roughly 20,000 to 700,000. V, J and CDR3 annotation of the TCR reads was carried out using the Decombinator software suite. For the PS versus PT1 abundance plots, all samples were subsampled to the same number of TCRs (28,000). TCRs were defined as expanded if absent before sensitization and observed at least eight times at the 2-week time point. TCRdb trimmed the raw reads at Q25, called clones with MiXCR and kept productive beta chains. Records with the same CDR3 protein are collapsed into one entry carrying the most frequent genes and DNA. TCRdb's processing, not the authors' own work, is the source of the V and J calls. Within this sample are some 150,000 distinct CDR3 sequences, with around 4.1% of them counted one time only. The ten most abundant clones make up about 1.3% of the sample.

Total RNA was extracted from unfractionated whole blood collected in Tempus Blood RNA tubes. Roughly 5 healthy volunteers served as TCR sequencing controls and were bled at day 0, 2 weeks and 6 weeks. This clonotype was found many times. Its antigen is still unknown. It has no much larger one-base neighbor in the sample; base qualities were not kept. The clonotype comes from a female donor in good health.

Here the CDR3 is given as CSASMWDQPQHF. The DNA is TGCAGTGCTAGTATGTGGGATCAGCCCCAGCATTTT. The chain links TRBV20-1 with TRBJ1-5; too little of a D gene remains to name it. CDR1 and CDR2 are read off the germline V gene (reference sequence) as DFQATT and SNEGSKA. From the cysteine through the phenylalanine, the CDR3 covers 12 amino acids. Left in the record is the CDR3 DNA by itself, 36 bases read in frame from the first base. V is clipped by 3 bases and J by 5 bases, and the sequence between their germline boundaries is 8 bases long.